This T cell receptor (beta chain) was identified during a study of blood T cell repertoires in COVID-19. Study background: Donors in the United States, Italy and Spain gave samples during acute or convalescent COVID-19. Sources were T cells, B-cell-depleted T cells, or PBMCs; the material itself was cDNA or gDNA.

Generated by immunoSEQ multiplex PCR, the TCRdb table keeps only in-frame clones and is missing some. This sample has about 310,000 clones, with 75% to 90% found just once. Enrollment of patients from Seattle took place during active infection, with longitudinal follow-up. Sequencing was carried out using peripheral blood. This receptor was identified in a woman in her twenties or thirties with COVID-19, enrolled during active disease.

CDR3 in DNA: TGCGCCAGCAGCTTGGAGACAGGGGGAAGTTACGAGCAGTACTTC. It yields the protein CASSLETGGSYEQYF. V and J are TRBV5-1 and TRBJ2-7; the match to TRBD1 covers 9 bases. In germline, CDR1 is SGHRS, CDR2 YFSETQ. CDR3 length: 15 amino acids. V was pared by 0 bases and J by 4 bases, with 5 bases of the junction left unmatched.